The T cell receptor beta chain under discussion was sequenced for a study of identical twins. TCRdb analysed the 5' RACE reads with MiXCR anew, one entry per CDR3 protein. Found here are fewer than 650,000 distinct CDR3 sequences, 7.1% of them singletons; the top ten hold about 1.5%. Findings of the study overall: Zero-insertion findings could be partly confounded by invariant cells (MAIT and iNKT cells). Without tracking the same donors, conclusions rested on cross-sectional statistical analysis. Shared out-of-frame alpha sequences (those common to twins) showed excess low generation probability.

Notes on this clonotype: As yet, its antigen is unknown.

These data are also associated with another study on yellow fever vaccine responses in identical twins.

Sequencing was done on a sample of PBMCs. The source of this sequence is a woman aged 18 to 35 in good health.

The CDR3 region is CASSSLVGPKDGYTF. DNA of the CDR3: TGTGCCAGCAGCTCACTGGTGGGGCCGAAGGATGGCTACACCTTC. V gene TRBV7-6 combines with J gene TRBJ1-2; TRBD1 might be the D (5 bases). The CDR3 totals 15 residues. Germline lookup yields CDR1 SGHVS and CDR2 FNYEAQ. Trimming took off 4 bases at V and 6 bases at J, with 18 bases between the two ends.